This TCR beta chain was profiled in a study of T cells in Graves' hyperthyroidism and ophthalmopathy. Regarding the study as a whole: Separating ophthalmopathy from stable hyperthyroidism was achieved by a 13 V-J model. The model's output predicted ophthalmopathy at a median of roughly 6.9 months prior to onset.

The CDR3 is 13 residues long. Trimming took 5 bases from V and 2 from J, leaving 9 bases between them. Germline-derived CDR1 and CDR2 are LGHNT and FRNRAP. This clonotype showed up many times. What it recognizes is unknown. Stable hyperthyroidism: no ophthalmopathy progression over 18 months of follow-up. Patients aged 18 to 65 with hyperthyroidism were newly diagnosed, with duration under 2 months. The TCR beta CDR3 regions underwent amplification using RNA transcripts as the source. HTBI primers were used for first-round RT-PCR of the TCR CDR3. TCRdb reprocessed the multiplex PCR reads via MiXCR and lists one record per CDR3 protein. The sample contains under 650,000 distinct CDR3 sequences, 15% to 20% of which appear only once.

The J gene is TRBJ2-5, the V gene TRBV12-5; the D gene is possibly TRBD1 (6 bases). The sequence was collected from a woman in her 30s with Graves' hyperthyroidism. Source material: blood. For the CDR3, the DNA is TGTGCTAGTGGTAGAGGACAGCAAGAGACCCAGTACTTC. This translates into CASGRGQQETQYF.